This TCR beta chain was sequenced for a study of blood T cell repertoires in COVID-19. The table came from immunoSEQ multiplex PCR; TCRdb's copy has only in-frame clones and leaves some out. The sample yields roughly 160,000 clones, about 80% seen once. The J segment lost 0 bases and the V segment lost 5 bases, leaving 4 bases of the junction unmatched. The germline gives CDR1 SGHTA, CDR2 FQGNSA. The CDR3 has 14 residues. The specimen was peripheral blood. The chain employs TRBV7-2 and TRBJ2-7, with 7 bases that match TRBD2. This receptor was identified in a man in his sixties or seventies with active or convalescent COVID-19. The CDR3 protein is CASSLLAASYEQYF. CDR3 DNA: TGTGCCAGCAGCCTCCTAGCGGCCTCCTACGAGCAGTACTTC.